This TCR beta chain was obtained from a study of identical twins. Overall study findings and caveats: Out-of-frame beta sequences exhibited a weaker degree of excess twin sharing. Alpha sequences out of frame and shared by twins had excess low generation probability.

V trimming: 1 base; J trimming: 2 bases; junction bases outside the gene matches: 7. The CDR3 runs to 18 residues. Germline-derived CDR1 and CDR2 are LGHDT and YNNKEL (reference sequence). Via MiXCR, TCRdb re-called the 5' RACE reads, giving one row per CDR3 protein. Counted here are approximately 300,000 distinct CDR3 sequences, more than 8% occurring once; the ten biggest clones make up under 7.5%. There are a few counts of this clonotype. Its specificity is unknown. A further study also used this sample, focusing on yellow fever vaccine responses in identical twins. That work states: On the reported evidence, twins' vaccine T cell responses seemed partly convergent and partly personalized.

What was sequenced was CD8+ T cells sorted from blood. This receptor was obtained from a young woman in good health. The genes are TRBV3-1 and TRBJ2-3, with TRBD2 matching over 12 bases. Written as DNA, the CDR3 is TGTGCCAGCAGCCAAGTAGTACTAGCGGGGGGCCCCACAGATACGCAGTATTTT. Its translation is CASSQVVLAGGPTDTQYF.